The next 6 T cell receptor beta chains were all read from a single sample in a study of shared T cell receptors in the human thymus. Some clones are missing from TCRdb's copy, which holds only in-frame ones; the method was immunoSEQ multiplex PCR. The repertoire holds some 700,000 clones, with approximately 88% as singletons. This sample was also put to use in a study of human thymus T cells.

Sequencing was done on a sample of thymocytes. These receptor sequences come from a boy younger than two with a congenital heart defect.

The chain combines TRBV14 with TRBJ2-1; no clear D gene. CDR3 length: 17 amino acids. CDR1 is SGHDN, CDR2 FVKESK, per germline. The V end lost 4 bases, the J end lost 0 bases, and 16 bases lay between the germline ends. The CDR3 DNA is TGTGCCAGCAGCCCTATCGATCCTAATAGCTCCTACAATGAGCAGTTCTTC. Protein sequence: CASSPIDPNSSYNEQFF.

The J gene is TRBJ2-7, the V gene TRBV14; D possibly corresponds to TRBD2 (6 bases). The CDR3 totals 16 residues. CDR1 and CDR2 from the germline V gene are SGHDN and FVKESK. V dropped 4 bases and J dropped 7 bases, with 23 bases sitting between them. The CDR3 loop reads CASSLSRDLGLKEQYF. In nucleotides, the CDR3 is TGTGCCAGCAGCCTCTCCAGGGACTTGGGACTCAAAGAGCAGTACTTC. Filled out from reference TRBV14 and TRBJ2-7, the complete variable domain reads EAGVTQFPSHSVIEKGQTVTLRCDPISGHDNLYWYRRVMGKEIKFLLHFVKESKQDESGMPNNRFLAERTGGTYSTLKVQPAELEDSGVYFCASSLSRDLGLKEQYFGPGTRLTVT.

This chain connects TRBV4-1 to TRBJ1-1; 8 bases map to TRBD1. Germline CDR1 is MGHRA and CDR2 is YSYEKL. There are 13 residues in the CDR3. J was trimmed by 12 bases and V by 1 base; bases with no gene match: 7. CDR3 nucleotides: TGCGCCAGCAGCCAAGGTGACAGGGGTTTGTCTTTCTTT. As protein: CASSQGDRGLSFF.

The chain combines TRBV19 with TRBJ1-2; possible D gene TRBD1, 6 bases. The germline CDR1 and CDR2 sequences are LNHDA and SQIVND (reference sequence). This CDR3 is built from 14 residues. Trimming pared 5 bases from V and 8 bases from J, leaving 18 bases between. In DNA form, the CDR3 reads TGTGCCAGTAGTCCACAACAGGGTACCTTCGGCTACACCTTC. It encodes CASSPQQGTFGYTF.

V gene TRBV9 combines with J gene TRBJ2-7; D call uncertain. Germline CDR1 reads SGDLS; CDR2 reads YYNGEE. Trimming removed 1 base from V and 4 bases from J, with 9 bases in between. The CDR3 is 13 amino acids. The CDR3 loop is CASSVSPGYEQYF. Written as DNA, the CDR3 is TGTGCCAGCAGCGTATCGCCGGGTTACGAGCAGTACTTC.

This clone came up once. This chain connects TRBV7-6 to TRBJ2-5, with D perhaps TRBD2 (6 bases). This CDR3 spans 15 amino acids. The V and J ends lost 4 bases and 4 bases respectively, with 16 bases between them. The germline CDR1 and CDR2 sequences are SGHVS and FNYEAQ. The CDR3, as DNA: TGTGCCAGCAGCTACCTAGCGCATCCCCCAGAGACCCAGTACTTC. It encodes CASSYLAHPPETQYF.